This T cell receptor beta chain stems from a study of beta chain features in type 1 diabetes. For the study at large: Patients looked much like healthy donors when it came to age, gender and cell yields. Examination of sorted cells across all samples involved approximately 100,000,000 cells. Study-wide results and limits: In every one of the four CD4+ subsets, TCRB CDR3s were moderately but significantly shorter in Type 1 diabetes patients. Among type 1 diabetes patients, VDJ junctions had fewer insertions and more deletions.

The CDR3 loop spans 15 amino acids. CDR1 and CDR2 (germline): LGHNA, YNFKEQ. Trimming removed 5 bases at V and 1 base at J, with 11 bases between. With regard to this clone: The antigen is unknown.

The whole isolated RNA underwent reverse transcription, so sequencing captured expressed TCRB transcripts. An average of approximately 4 million reads was obtained for naive, central memory and regulatory T cell samples. Sequencing used immunoSEQ multiplex PCR; TCRdb keeps in-frame clones, though not all of them. The table has 250,000 to 350,000 clones, 13% to 15% seen once. The source is a man aged 25 to 40 with type 1 diabetes. The sample taken for sequencing was naive CD4+ T cells from blood. The chain uses TRBV4-2 and TRBJ2-2; D might be TRBD1 (6 bases). The CDR3 nucleotides are TGTGCCAGCAGCGCCAGGGGCGGGAACACCGGGGAGCTGTTTTTT. This codes for CASSARGGNTGELFF.